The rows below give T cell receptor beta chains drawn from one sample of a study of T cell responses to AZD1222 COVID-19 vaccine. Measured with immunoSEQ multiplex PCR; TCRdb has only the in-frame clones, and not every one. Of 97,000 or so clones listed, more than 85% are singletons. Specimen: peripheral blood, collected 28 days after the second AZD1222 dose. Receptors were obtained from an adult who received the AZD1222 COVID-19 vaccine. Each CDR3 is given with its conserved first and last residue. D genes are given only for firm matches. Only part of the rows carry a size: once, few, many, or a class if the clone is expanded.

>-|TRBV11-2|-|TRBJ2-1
CASSSTRGEQFF
TGTGCCAGCAGCTCGACTAGAGGGGAGCAGTTCTTC
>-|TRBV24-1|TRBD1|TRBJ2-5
CATSDPTGINRETQYF
TGTGCCACCAGTGACCCGACAGGGATTAATCGAGAGACCCAGTACTTC
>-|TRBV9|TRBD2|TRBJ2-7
CASSVVAGHEQYF
TGTGCCAGCAGCGTAGTAGCGGGCCACGAGCAGTACTTC
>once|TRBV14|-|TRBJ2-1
CASSQDVYEGVRVRNEQFF
TGTGCCAGCAGCCAAGATGTCTATGAGGGGGTCAGGGTTCGGAATGAGCAGTTCTTC
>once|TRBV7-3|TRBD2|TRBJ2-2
CASSPTSGSERELFF
TGTGCCAGCAGCCCGACTAGCGGGAGCGAACGGGAGCTGTTTTTT
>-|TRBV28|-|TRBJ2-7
CASSSPGGGQYEQYF
TGTGCCAGCAGCTCACCGGGGGGCGGTCAGTACGAGCAGTACTTC
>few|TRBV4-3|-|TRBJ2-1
CASSQDVGSAYANEQFF
TGCGCCAGCAGCCAAGATGTTGGGAGCGCATACGCCAATGAGCAGTTCTTC
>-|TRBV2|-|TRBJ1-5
CASRWTASNQPQHF
TGTGCCAGCCGTTGGACGGCTAGCAATCAGCCCCAGCATTTT
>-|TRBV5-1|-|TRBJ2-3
CASSLVAGTDTQYF
TGCGCCAGCAGCTTGGTGGCGGGAACGGATACGCAGTATTTT
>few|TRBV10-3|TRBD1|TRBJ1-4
CAISGTGGSKLFF
TGTGCCATCAGCGGGACAGGGGGCTCAAAACTGTTTTTT
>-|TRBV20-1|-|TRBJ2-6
CSASAGLAGANVLTF
TGCAGTGCTAGTGCGGGCCTAGCGGGGGCCAACGTCCTGACTTTC